Sequencing of this T cell receptor beta chain was carried out in a study of blood T cell repertoires in COVID-19. Study information: Italy, Spain and the United States were the sources of the convalescent and acute COVID-19 samples. PBMCs, B-cell-depleted T cells, or T cells provided the cDNA or gDNA that made up the material.

Original data processing: For nucleated cells, counts were estimated from reference gene primer amplification. Libraries were prepared by immunoSEQ multiplex PCR; TCRdb keeps only in-frame clonotypes and omits some of them. The V and J calls and clone size are taken from that table; D and trimming were inferred from the DNA. The table shows tens of thousands of clones, with around 90% occurring only once. Trimming left V 0 bases short and J 2 bases short, with 9 bases between. This CDR3 comprises 15 residues. In germline, CDR1 is LGHDT, CDR2 YNNKEL (reference sequence). This TCR was sampled from a middle-aged man with acute or convalescent COVID-19. V is TRBV3-1 (or the pseudogene TRBV3-2) and J is TRBJ2-3; D remains unclear. Sequencing was carried out using peripheral blood. CDR3 sequence: CASSQDFHNTDTQYF. CDR3 sequence (DNA): TGTGCCAGCAGCCAAGATTTCCACAACACAGATACGCAGTATTTT.